Listed below are T cell receptor beta chains from one sample, sequenced in a study of beta chain features in type 1 diabetes. This table comes from immunoSEQ multiplex PCR, and its TCRdb copy is limited to in-frame clones, with some not included. The table lists over 700,000 clones, about a sixth of them singletons. The sequenced material came from naive CD4+ T cells from blood. All receptors derive from a woman between 18 and 30 years old in good health. Both conserved end residues are trimmed from each CDR3.

j_call,v_call,cdr3_aa
TRBJ2-5,TRBV7-2,ASSFTGGREETQY
TRBJ1-5,TRBV7-8,ASSLAKTGGGNQPQH
TRBJ2-3,TRBV7-9,ASSLDYTQY
TRBJ1-1,TRBV28,ASSFSSGSPNTEAF
TRBJ2-3,TRBV6-6,ASSHSGRGTDTQY
TRBJ2-3,TRBV13,ASSFRAGVTDTQY
TRBJ2-7,TRBV5-4,ASSFGLTGQY
TRBJ2-5,TRBV4-2,ASSLSGTGKQETQY
TRBJ2-1,TRBV9,ASSEGVYNEQF
TRBJ2-7,TRBV4-3,ASSQASGLAETYEQY
TRBJ2-3,TRBV9,ASRSWGGSTDTQY
TRBJ2-2,TRBV4-3,ASSLSVALDIPGELF
TRBJ2-5,TRBV7-2,ASSFSSEETQY
TRBJ2-3,TRBV6-6,ASSYSQGHTQY
TRBJ2-1,TRBV7-3,ASSLFAGVSSYNEQF
TRBJ2-7,TRBV19,ASSSRGSSYEQY
TRBJ2-2,TRBV18,ASSPMTSGPNTGELF
TRBJ2-5,TRBV7-9,ASSRGAGAYQETQY
TRBJ2-5,TRBV9,ASSVGRFQGGAGETQY
TRBJ2-4,TRBV6-5,ASSDYGRVNIQY
TRBJ2-2,TRBV7-7,ASSLAAIASGGSYTGELF
TRBJ2-3,TRBV29-1,SVVRNTQY
TRBJ1-4,TRBV6-1,ASSVQGATNEKLF
TRBJ2-5,TRBV20-1,SASGQETQY
TRBJ1-1,TRBV18,ASSLKVGGELNTEAF
TRBJ1-4,TRBV28,ASSLSQGLGKLF
TRBJ2-1,TRBV28,ASSATLGLAGASYNEQF
TRBJ2-3,TRBV5-1,ASSQGTVSTDTQY
TRBJ1-4,TRBV6-6,ASSRQGPPNEKLF
TRBJ1-5,TRBV10-3,AISESNPGINQPQH
TRBJ2-1,TRBV6-1,ASSERRDEQF
TRBJ2-1,TRBV5-1,ASSLGPSGSLSNEQF
TRBJ2-1,TRBV4-1,ASSQVFAGGVNEQF
TRBJ1-4,TRBV21-1,ASSKAYDPGEKLF
TRBJ2-5,TRBV10-2,ASSEIRQETQY
TRBJ2-4,TRBV11-2,ASSLYTANIQY
TRBJ2-3,TRBV7-2,ASSRGTASTDTQY
TRBJ2-3,TRBV5-4,ASSSGTGYSTDTQY
TRBJ2-1,TRBV19,ASSRGLARMSWDNEQF
TRBJ2-1,TRBV18,ASSPDGGSSYNEQF
TRBJ1-1,TRBV5-4,AGSLTGNTEAF
TRBJ2-1,TRBV18,ASSPARNRDEQF
TRBJ2-1,TRBV29-1,NLGSSSYNEQF
TRBJ2-7,TRBV7-2,ASSRFIAGGYEQY
TRBJ2-7,TRBV11-2,ASGRPGTGWVEQY
TRBJ1-5,TRBV19,ASRYGQAGNQPQH
TRBJ2-1,TRBV14,ASSRPNPGQYNEQF
TRBJ2-6,TRBV19,ASMEYSSSGANVLT
TRBJ1-5,TRBV6-6,ASLSGDRGMNQPQH